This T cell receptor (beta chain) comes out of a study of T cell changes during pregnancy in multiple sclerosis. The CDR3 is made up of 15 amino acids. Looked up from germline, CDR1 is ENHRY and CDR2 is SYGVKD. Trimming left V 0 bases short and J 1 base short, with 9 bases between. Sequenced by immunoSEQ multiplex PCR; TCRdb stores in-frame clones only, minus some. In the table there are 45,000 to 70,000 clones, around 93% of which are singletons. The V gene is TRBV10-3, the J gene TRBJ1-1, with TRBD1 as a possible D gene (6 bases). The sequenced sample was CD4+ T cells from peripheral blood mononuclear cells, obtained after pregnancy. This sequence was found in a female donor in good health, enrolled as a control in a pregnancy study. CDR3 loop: CAISESRDTNTEAFF. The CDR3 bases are TGTGCCATCAGTGAGTCAAGGGACACGAACACTGAAGCTTTCTTT.